This T cell receptor (beta chain) originates from a study of cytomegalovirus exposure and HLA in healthy donors. About this clone itself: Antigen unknown.

Germline loops: CDR1 GTSNPN, CDR2 SVGIG (reference sequence). J was trimmed by 5 bases and V by 4 bases; bases with no gene match: 5. This CDR3 spans 14 amino acids. Overall study results and limits: Cytomegalovirus-associated status was assigned to fewer than 200 TCR beta chains. The CMV antigen specificity of a few CMV-associated chains was confirmed through in vitro analysis. Within the 100 to 150 validation repertoires, first-cohort TCR clusters tended to co-occur, according to a later analysis. The classifier reportedly diagnosed cytomegalovirus status with high specificity and sensitivity.

Sequenced by immunoSEQ multiplex PCR; TCRdb stores in-frame clones only, minus some. The top ten clones hold about 6.9% of a sample with some 130,000 clones, roughly 90% of them seen once. This clonotype was obtained from a woman between 18 and 29 years old in good health and CMV-seropositive. V is TRBV30 and J is TRBJ1-6; the match to TRBD1 covers 7 bases. Sequencing was performed on PBMCs. CDR3 in amino acids: CAWTVGTDNSPLHF. CDR3 sequence (DNA): TGTGCCTGGACCGTCGGGACAGATAATTCACCCCTCCACTTT.